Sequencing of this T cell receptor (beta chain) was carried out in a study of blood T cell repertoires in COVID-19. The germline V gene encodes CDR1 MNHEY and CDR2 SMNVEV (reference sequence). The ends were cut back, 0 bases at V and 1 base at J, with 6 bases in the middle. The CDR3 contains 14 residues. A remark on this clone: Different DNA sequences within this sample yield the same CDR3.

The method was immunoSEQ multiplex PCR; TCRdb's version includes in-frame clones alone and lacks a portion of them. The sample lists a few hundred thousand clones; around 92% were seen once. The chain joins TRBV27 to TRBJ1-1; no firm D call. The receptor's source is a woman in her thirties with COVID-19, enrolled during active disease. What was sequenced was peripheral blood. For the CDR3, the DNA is TGTGCCAGCAGTTTATCGCGGGGGAACACTGAAGCTTTCTTT. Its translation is CASSLSRGNTEAFF.